This TCR beta chain derives from a study of CD8 T cells in ankylosing spondylitis (dated by TCRdb to about 2017). About the investigation overall: The study set out to find disease-linked TCR variants by profiling T cell receptor beta repertoires in ankylosing spondylitis patients and healthy donors. The full study cohort comprised approximately 23 ankylosing spondylitis patients and approximately 100 healthy donors. Peripheral blood samples were taken, and synovial fluid was additionally collected from ankylosing spondylitis patients.

Broad study findings and their caveats: Significant enrichment of the disease-linked clones was reported in matched synovial fluid samples from ankylosing spondylitis patients. The disease-linked clones showed a CD8+ phenotype and occurred at relatively low frequencies in peripheral blood. Some of the motif variants had been reported before in the synovial fluid and blood of reactive arthritis patients, a finding that suggests common disease-initiation mechanisms. A TCR beta motif made up of several highly homologous amino acid variants appeared to be characteristic of blood from ankylosing spondylitis patients.

CDR1 and CDR2, looked up from the germline V gene, are SNHLY and FYNNEI. The CDR3 sequence holds 13 residues, the cysteine and phenylalanine included. The retained sequence is limited to the CDR3, 39 bases, with the frame set at the first base. V gives up 10 bases and J gives up 0 bases, and the segment between their germline ends measures 7 bases. This clonotype was seen more than once but under ten times. The target of this receptor is not known. One base away there is no much larger clone; base qualities are not given. These reads were obtained on an Illumina HiSeq 2500. TCR beta libraries were prepared by quantitative 5'-RACE with molecular barcodes. Under the source paper's analysis protocol: A new computational method, built on a probabilistic model of VDJ rearrangement, was used to identify disease-linked TCR variants. TCRdb itself trimmed the public reads at Q25 with fastp, ran MiXCR and retained productive beta chains. For every CDR3 protein sequence, its rows merge into one entry that carries the most common genes and DNA. TCRdb assigned the V and J calls; the authors' analysis was not used. The sample table records a few hundred thousand distinct CDR3 sequences; about 20% of these occur just once. Roughly 13% of the sample is taken by the ten largest.

The TCR sequence derives from a male donor with ankylosing spondylitis or in good health (not recorded which). The sequencing input was blood, either unsorted or a sorted T cell fraction (not recorded which). The V gene is TRBV2 and the J gene is TRBJ2-6; the D gene cannot be named for sure. The DNA is TGTGCCACCCACCCCTCTGGGGCCAACGTCCTGACTTTC. This gives the protein CATHPSGANVLTF.